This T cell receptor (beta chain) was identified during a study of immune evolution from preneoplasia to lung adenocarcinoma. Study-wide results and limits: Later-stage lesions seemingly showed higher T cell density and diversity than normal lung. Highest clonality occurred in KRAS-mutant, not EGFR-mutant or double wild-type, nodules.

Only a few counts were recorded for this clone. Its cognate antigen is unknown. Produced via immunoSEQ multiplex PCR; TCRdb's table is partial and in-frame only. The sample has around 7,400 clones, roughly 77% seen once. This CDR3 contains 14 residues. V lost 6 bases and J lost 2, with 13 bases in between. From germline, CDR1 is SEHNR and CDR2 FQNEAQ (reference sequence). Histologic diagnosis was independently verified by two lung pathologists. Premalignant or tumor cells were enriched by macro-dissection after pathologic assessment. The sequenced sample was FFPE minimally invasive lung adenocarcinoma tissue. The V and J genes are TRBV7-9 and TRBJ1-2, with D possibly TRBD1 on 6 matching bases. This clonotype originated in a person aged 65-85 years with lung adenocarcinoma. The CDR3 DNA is TGTGCCAGCAGGCCGGAGGGGGAGAACTATGGCTACACCTTC. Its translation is CASRPEGENYGYTF.